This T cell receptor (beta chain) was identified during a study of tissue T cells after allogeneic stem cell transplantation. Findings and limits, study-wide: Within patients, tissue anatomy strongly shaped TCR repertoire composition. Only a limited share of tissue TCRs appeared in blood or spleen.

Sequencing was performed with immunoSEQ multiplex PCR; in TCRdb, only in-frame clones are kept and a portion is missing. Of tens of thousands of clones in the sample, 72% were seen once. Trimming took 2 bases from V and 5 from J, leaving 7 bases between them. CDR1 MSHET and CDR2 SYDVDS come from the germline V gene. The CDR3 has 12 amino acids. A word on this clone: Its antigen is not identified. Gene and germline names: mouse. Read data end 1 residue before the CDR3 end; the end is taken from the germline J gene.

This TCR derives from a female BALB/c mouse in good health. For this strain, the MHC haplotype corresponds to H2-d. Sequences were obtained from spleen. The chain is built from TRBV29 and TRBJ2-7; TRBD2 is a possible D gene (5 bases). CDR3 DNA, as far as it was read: TGTGCTAGCAGTTTACTGGGCCATGAACAGTAC. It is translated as CASSLLGHEQY. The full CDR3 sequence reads CASSLLGHEQYF.